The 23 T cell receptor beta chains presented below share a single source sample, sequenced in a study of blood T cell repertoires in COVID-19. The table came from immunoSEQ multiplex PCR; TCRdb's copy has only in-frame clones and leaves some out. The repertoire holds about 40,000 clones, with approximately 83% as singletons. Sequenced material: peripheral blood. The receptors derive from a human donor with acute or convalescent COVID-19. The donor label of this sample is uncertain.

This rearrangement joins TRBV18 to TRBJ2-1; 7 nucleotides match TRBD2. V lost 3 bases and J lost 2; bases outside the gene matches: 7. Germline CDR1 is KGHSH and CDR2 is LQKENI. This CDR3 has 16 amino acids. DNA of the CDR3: TGTGCCAGCTCACCCAGTGGGGGAGGGCCCTACAATGAGCAGTTCTTC. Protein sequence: CASSPSGGGPYNEQFF.

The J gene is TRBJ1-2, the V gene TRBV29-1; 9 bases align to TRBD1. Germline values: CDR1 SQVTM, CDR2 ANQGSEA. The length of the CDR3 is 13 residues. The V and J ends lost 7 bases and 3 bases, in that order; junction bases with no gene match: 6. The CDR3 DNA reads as TGCAGCGGAAAGGGACAGGGAGACTATGGCTACACCTTC. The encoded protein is CSGKGQGDYGYTF.

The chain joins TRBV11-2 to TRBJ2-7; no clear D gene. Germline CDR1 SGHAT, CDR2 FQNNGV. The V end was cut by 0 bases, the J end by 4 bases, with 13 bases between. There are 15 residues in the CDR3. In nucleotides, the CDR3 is TGTGCCAGCAGCTTAGATAGTAGACTCATGTACGAGCAGTACTTC. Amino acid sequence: CASSLDSRLMYEQYF.

CDR3 coding DNA: TGTGCCAGCAGCCTAGATCCGGTGAGTCAGCCCCAGCATTTT. Protein sequence: CASSLDPVSQPQHF. The V gene is TRBV5-4, the J gene TRBJ1-5; no definite D call. The CDR3 totals 14 residues. V lost 4 bases and J 6 bases, leaving 14 bases between the germline ends. Per the germline V gene, CDR1 is SGHNT and CDR2 is YYREEE (reference sequence).

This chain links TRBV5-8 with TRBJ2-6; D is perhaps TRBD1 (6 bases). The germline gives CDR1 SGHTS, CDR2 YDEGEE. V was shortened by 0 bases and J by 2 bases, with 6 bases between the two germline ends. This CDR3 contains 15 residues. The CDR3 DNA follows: TGTGCCAGCAGCTTGGGACAGGCTGGGGCCAACGTCCTGACTTTC. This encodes CASSLGQAGANVLTF.

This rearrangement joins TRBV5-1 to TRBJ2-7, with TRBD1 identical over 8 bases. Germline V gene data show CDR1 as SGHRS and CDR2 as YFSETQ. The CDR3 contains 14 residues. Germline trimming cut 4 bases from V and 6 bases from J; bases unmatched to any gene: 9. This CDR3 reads CASSLQGASLEQYF. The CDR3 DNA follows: TGCGCCAGCAGCCTCCAGGGGGCGAGCCTCGAGCAGTACTTC.

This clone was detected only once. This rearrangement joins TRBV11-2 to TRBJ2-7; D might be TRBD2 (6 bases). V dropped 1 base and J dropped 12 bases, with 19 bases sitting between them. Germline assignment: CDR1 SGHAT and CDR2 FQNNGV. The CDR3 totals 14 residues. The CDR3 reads CASSLVAGQGTSYF. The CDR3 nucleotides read TGTGCCAGCAGCTTAGTGGCGGGGCAGGGAACCTCGTACTTC.

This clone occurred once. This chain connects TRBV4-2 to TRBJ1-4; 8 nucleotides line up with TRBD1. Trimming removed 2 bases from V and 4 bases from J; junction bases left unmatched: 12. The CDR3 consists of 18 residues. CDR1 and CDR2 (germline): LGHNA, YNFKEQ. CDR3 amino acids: CASSQSAFRGLVNEKLFF. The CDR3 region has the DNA TGTGCCAGCAGCCAAAGCGCCTTCAGGGGGCTGGTTAATGAAAAACTGTTTTTT.

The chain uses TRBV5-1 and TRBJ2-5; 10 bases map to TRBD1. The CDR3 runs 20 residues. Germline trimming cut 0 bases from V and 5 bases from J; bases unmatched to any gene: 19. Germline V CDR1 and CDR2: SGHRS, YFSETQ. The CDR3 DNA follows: TGCGCCAGCAGCTTGGCGGTTTTTGGGACAGGGGCCTTACGGCGGGAGACCCAGTACTTC. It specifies CASSLAVFGTGALRRETQYF. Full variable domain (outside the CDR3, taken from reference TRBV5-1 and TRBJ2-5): KAGVTQTPRYLIKTRGQQVTLSCSPISGHRSVSWYQQTPGQGLQFLFEYFSETQRNKGNFPGRFSGRQFSNSRSEMNVSTLELGDSALYLCASSLAVFGTGALRRETQYFGPGTRLLVL.

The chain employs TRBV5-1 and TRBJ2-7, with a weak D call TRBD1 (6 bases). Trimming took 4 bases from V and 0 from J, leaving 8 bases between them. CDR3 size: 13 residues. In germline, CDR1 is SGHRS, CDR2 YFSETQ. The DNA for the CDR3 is TGCGCCAGCAGCCAGGACAGCTCCTACGAGCAGTACTTC. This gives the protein CASSQDSSYEQYF.

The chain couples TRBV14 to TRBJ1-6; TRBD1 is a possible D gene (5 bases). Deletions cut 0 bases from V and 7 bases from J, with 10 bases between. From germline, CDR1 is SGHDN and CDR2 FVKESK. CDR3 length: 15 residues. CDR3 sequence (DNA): TGTGCCAGCAGCCAAGAGACGACAGCAAATTCACCCCTCCACTTT. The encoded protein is CASSQETTANSPLHF.

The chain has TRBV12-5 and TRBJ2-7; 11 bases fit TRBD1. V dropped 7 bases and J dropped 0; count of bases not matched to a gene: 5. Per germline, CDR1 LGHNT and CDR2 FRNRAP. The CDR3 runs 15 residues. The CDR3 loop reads CASVRGTGGSYEQYF. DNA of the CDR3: TGTGCTAGTGTTCGCGGGACAGGGGGCTCCTACGAGCAGTACTTC.

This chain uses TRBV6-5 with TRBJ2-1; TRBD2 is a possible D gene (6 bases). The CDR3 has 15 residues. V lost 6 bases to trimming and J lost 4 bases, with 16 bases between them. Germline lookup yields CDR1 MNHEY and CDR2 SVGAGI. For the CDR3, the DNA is TGTGCCAGCAGCCAACGGGGGAATTCATACAATGAGCAGTTCTTC. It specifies CASSQRGNSYNEQFF.

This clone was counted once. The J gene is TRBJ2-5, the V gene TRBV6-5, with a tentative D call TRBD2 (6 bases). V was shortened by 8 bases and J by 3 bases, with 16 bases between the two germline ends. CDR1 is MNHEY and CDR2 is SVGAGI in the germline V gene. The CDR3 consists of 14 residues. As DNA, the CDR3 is TGTGCCAGCCGAACCGGGGAGGTAGAAGAGACCCAGTACTTC. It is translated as CASRTGEVEETQYF.

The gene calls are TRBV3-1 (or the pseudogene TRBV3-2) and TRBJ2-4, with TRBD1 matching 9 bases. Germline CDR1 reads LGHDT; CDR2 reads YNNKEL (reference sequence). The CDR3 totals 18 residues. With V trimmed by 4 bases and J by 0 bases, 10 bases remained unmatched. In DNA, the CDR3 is TGTGCCAGCAGCCCCGGGACAGGGAATTTGGGAGCCAAAAACATTCAGTACTTC. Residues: CASSPGTGNLGAKNIQYF.

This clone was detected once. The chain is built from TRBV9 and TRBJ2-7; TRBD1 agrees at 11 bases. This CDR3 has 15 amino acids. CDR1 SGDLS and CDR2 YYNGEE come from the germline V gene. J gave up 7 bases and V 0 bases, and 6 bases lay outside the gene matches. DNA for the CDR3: TGTGCCAGCAGCGTAGATGGACAGGGGGCGAGGGAGCAGTACTTC. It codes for CASSVDGQGAREQYF.

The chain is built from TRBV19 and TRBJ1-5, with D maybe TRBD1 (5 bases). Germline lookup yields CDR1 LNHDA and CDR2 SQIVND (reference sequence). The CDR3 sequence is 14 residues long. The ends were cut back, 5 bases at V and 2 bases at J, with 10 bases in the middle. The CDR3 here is CASSQGLGNQPQHF. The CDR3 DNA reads TGTGCCAGTAGTCAGGGATTGGGCAATCAGCCCCAGCATTTT.

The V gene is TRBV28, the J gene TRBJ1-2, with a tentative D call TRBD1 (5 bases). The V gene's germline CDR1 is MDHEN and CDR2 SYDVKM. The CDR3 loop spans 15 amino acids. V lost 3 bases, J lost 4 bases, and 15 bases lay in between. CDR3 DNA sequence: TGTGCCAGCAGTTTGCCTCAGGGCGCCGGCTATGGCTACACCTTC. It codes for CASSLPQGAGYGYTF.

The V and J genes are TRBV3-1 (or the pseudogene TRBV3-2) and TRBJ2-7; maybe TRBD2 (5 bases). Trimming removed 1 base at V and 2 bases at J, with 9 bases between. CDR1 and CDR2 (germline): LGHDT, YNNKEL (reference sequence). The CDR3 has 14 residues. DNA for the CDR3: TGTGCCAGCAGCCAAGGAACTAGGACCTACGAGCAGTACTTC. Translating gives CASSQGTRTYEQYF.

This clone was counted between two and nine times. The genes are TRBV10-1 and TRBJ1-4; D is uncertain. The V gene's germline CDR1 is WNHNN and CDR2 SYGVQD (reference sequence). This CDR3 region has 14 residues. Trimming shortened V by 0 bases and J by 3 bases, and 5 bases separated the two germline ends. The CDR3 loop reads CASSESASNEKLFF. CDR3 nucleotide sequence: TGCGCCAGCAGTGAGTCTGCGTCTAATGAAAAACTGTTTTTT.

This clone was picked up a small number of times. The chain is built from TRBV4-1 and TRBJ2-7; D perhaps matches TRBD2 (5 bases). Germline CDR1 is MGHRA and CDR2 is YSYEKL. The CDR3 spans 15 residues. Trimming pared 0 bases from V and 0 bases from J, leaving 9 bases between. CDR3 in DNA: TGCGCCAGCAGCCAAGAAATAGCGAACTCCTACGAGCAGTACTTC. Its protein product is CASSQEIANSYEQYF.

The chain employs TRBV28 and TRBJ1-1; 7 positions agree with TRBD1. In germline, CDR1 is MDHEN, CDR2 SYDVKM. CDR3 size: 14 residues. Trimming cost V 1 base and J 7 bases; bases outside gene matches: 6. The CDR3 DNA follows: TGTGCCAGCAGTTTATTAATCGACAGGGTTGAAGCTTTCTTT. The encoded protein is CASSLLIDRVEAFF.

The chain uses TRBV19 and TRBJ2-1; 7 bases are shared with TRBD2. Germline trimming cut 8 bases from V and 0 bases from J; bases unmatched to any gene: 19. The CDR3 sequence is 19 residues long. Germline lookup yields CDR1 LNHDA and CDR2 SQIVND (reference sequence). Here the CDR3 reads CASHDLSGLIYSSYNEQFF. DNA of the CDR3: TGTGCCAGTCATGACCTTAGCGGGCTGATATATAGCTCCTACAATGAGCAGTTCTTC. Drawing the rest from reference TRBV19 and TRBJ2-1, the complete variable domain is DGGITQSPKYLFRKEGQNVTLSCEQNLNHDAMYWYRQDPGQGLRLIYYSQIVNDFQKGDIAEGYSVSREKKESFPLTVTSAQKNPTAFYLCASHDLSGLIYSSYNEQFFGPGTRLTVL.